This T cell receptor (beta chain) was recorded in a study of T cells in Graves' hyperthyroidism and ophthalmopathy. Researchers amplified the TCR beta CDR3 regions from RNA transcripts. The study used the HTBI primer set for a first-round RT-PCR of the TCR CDR3. TCRdb re-analysed the multiplex PCR reads in MiXCR, keeping a single row per CDR3 protein. The sample records 650,000 to 750,000 distinct CDR3 sequences, 13% to 15% being singletons. The PBMCs were taken from around 9 ml of fresh peripheral blood. Study findings and constraints: Most thyroid-expanded clonotypes above 0.001 were also found in blood.

Notes on this clonotype: The antigen is unknown.

CDR1 DFQATT and CDR2 SNEGSKA come from the germline V gene (reference sequence). The V gene lost 6 bases and the J gene lost 4 bases, with 15 bases spanning the gap. The CDR3 is 13 amino acids. Input material: blood. The chain couples TRBV20-1 to TRBJ1-2, with D maybe TRBD1 (6 bases). The sequence was collected from a woman aged 18-29 years with Graves' hyperthyroidism. The CDR3 here is CSAGTRGSYGYTF. DNA for the CDR3: TGCAGTGCAGGGACCAGGGGCTCCTATGGCTACACCTTC.